Reported below is one T cell receptor beta chain. The antigen remains undetermined. The data originate from a study of CD8+ T cells in alopecia areata. The overall study: Tofacitinib treatment spanned 6 to 18 months, with 6 months off drug afterward. Notes on the study in general: Elevated clonality characterized lesional scalp relative to normal scalp, particularly in alopecia totalis/universalis. Besides other cells, scalp samples also yield sequences of resident alphabeta T cells from normal skin.

Using a FACSAria, the CD4+ and CD8+ T cells were sorted from the PBMCs. Investigators isolated RNA and reverse transcribed it into cDNA to act as the sequencing template. Clones were read by immunoSEQ multiplex PCR, and TCRdb kept only the in-frame ones, dropping some. The sample contains approximately 180,000 clones, roughly 63% of which appear only once. The germline V and J ends were trimmed by 4 bases and 5 bases, with 20 bases remaining between them. The CDR3 spans 16 residues. Looked up from germline, CDR1 is MNHNS and CDR2 is SASEGT. The receptor was derived from a human donor with alopecia areata. The sequencing here drew on CD4+ T cells sorted from blood, taken at week 0. The chain recombines TRBV6-1 with TRBJ2-5; D could derive from TRBD1 or TRBD2 (6 bases each). Here the CDR3 reads CASSARPGQSGETQYF. The CDR3 nucleotides are TGTGCCAGCAGTGCACGACCGGGACAAAGCGGGGAGACCCAGTACTTC.